These 25 T cell receptor beta chains were all obtained from the same sample, sequenced in a study of blood T cell repertoires in COVID-19. Measured with immunoSEQ multiplex PCR; TCRdb has only the in-frame clones, and not every one. There are 350,000 to 550,000 clones in the sample; about 89% occur only once, and roughly 4% lies in the top ten. Sequencing used peripheral blood. These TCRs come from a woman aged 25 to 39 with acute or convalescent COVID-19.

The gene calls are TRBV5-6 and TRBJ2-6, with TRBD2 matching over 7 bases. CDR1 is SGHDT and CDR2 is YYEEEE in the germline V gene. Unmatched junction bases numbered 10, after V lost 2 bases and J lost 11 bases. The CDR3 is 15 residues long. Here the CDR3 DNA reads TGTGCCAGCAGCTTCCCGGGGGGAAATTCCCACGTCCTGACTTTC. Its translation is CASSFPGGNSHVLTF.

This clone was counted a few times. The chain uses TRBV11-2 and TRBJ1-3, with D possibly matching TRBD1 (5 bases). This CDR3 spans 13 amino acids. Germline CDR1 SGHAT, CDR2 FQNNGV. Deletions cut 1 base from V and 4 bases from J, with 5 bases between. DNA of the CDR3: TGTGCCAGCAGCTTAGGGACAGGAAACACCATATATTTT. Translation gives CASSLGTGNTIYF.

J is TRBJ2-1 and V is TRBV6-1, with TRBD1 matching 11 bases. The CDR3 runs 16 residues. Trimming at V came to 4 bases and at J to 4 bases, leaving 6 bases not matched to a gene. CDR1 MNHNS and CDR2 SASEGT come from the germline V gene. The CDR3 sequence is CASSAIGTGGYNEQFF. CDR3 sequence (DNA): TGTGCCAGCAGTGCCATCGGGACAGGGGGTTACAATGAGCAGTTCTTC.

CDR3: CASSERPRGEKLFF. The CDR3 DNA is TGTGCCAGCAGTGAACGGCCGAGAGGTGAAAAACTGTTTTTT. The genes are TRBV2 and TRBJ1-4, with D unclear. This CDR3 has 14 residues. The germline V gene has CDR1 SNHLY and CDR2 FYNNEI. V dropped 2 bases and J dropped 7 bases, with 11 bases sitting between them.

The V and J genes are TRBV6-1 and TRBJ2-7; the D is unclear. CDR1 MNHNS and CDR2 SASEGT come from the germline V gene. The V gene lost 1 base and the J gene lost 3 bases, with 13 bases spanning the gap. The length of the CDR3 is 15 residues. The CDR3 is CASSEGRVRYYEQYF. CDR3 DNA: TGTGCCAGCAGTGAAGGTCGGGTAAGATACTACGAGCAGTACTTC.

This clone has just a few counts. Here the CDR3 DNA reads TGTGCCAGCAGAAGTACAGGGGGCGGGGTAGCTTTCTTT. It is translated as CASRSTGGGVAFF. The J gene is TRBJ1-1, the V gene TRBV27; TRBD1 matches at 9 bases. The CDR3 runs to 13 residues. Germline lookup yields CDR1 MNHEY and CDR2 SMNVEV (reference sequence). The V segment lost 6 bases and the J segment 10 bases; nucleotides outside the gene matches: 9.

This clone was picked up one time. This chain joins TRBV2 and TRBJ2-5, with no clear D. The CDR3 is 14 residues long. In germline, CDR1 is SNHLY, CDR2 FYNNEI. V lost 3 bases and J 2 bases, leaving 10 bases between the germline ends. The CDR3, as DNA: TGTGCCAGCAGTGACTCTACTAAACAAGAGACCCAGTACTTC. Its protein is CASSDSTKQETQYF.

The chain couples TRBV2 to TRBJ1-2, with TRBD1 matching 7 bases. The germline V gene has CDR1 SNHLY and CDR2 FYNNEI. The CDR3 length is 13 residues. The V segment lost 6 bases and the J segment 5 bases; nucleotides outside the gene matches: 6. CDR3 bases: TGTGCCAGCAGAGAGGGGGCGGCTTATGGCTACACCTTC. Translating gives CASREGAAYGYTF.

The V gene is TRBV3-1 (or the pseudogene TRBV3-2), the J gene TRBJ2-7, with D tentatively TRBD2 (6 bases). The V end lost 5 bases, the J end lost 6 bases, and 20 bases lay between the germline ends. Germline-derived CDR1 and CDR2 are LGHDT and YNNKEL (reference sequence). This CDR3 contains 15 residues. CDR3 sequence: CASSSDLAFIGEQYF. Here the CDR3 DNA reads TGTGCCAGCAGCTCCGACCTAGCGTTTATCGGCGAGCAGTACTTC.

V gene TRBV5-4 combines with J gene TRBJ2-7, with 8 positions matching TRBD1. The V and J ends lost 0 bases and 5 bases, in that order; junction bases with no gene match: 4. CDR3 size: 14 residues. From germline, CDR1 is SGHNT and CDR2 YYREEE (reference sequence). The CDR3 bases are TGTGCCAGCAGCTTGGGGGACAGGAGCCACGAGCAGTACTTC. Translated: CASSLGDRSHEQYF. The complete variable domain, with remaining parts taken from reference TRBV5-4 and TRBJ2-7, reads ETGVTQSPTHLIKTRGQQVTLRCSSQSGHNTVSWYQQALGQGPQFIFQYYREEENGRGNFPPRFSGLQFPNYSSELNVNALELDDSALYLCASSLGDRSHEQYFGPGTRLTVT.

The chain carries TRBV15 and TRBJ1-6; possible D gene TRBD1, 5 bases. Trimming shortened V by 0 bases and J by 10 bases, and 16 bases separated the two germline ends. Germline V CDR1 and CDR2: LNHNV, YYDKDF (reference sequence). CDR3 length equals 16 residues. The CDR3 spells CATSRDREGPLSPLHF. CDR3 nucleotides: TGTGCCACCAGCAGAGATCGGGAGGGGCCCCTCTCACCCCTCCACTTT.

This rearrangement joins TRBV5-1 to TRBJ2-5, with a tentative D call TRBD1 (6 bases). Trimming stripped 0 bases from V and 5 bases from J, with 17 bases between. Germline V gives CDR1 SGHRS, CDR2 YFSETQ. This CDR3 region has 16 residues. The CDR3 DNA follows: TGCGCCAGCAGCTTGGTAGGGGGACCTATGGGGGAGACCCAGTACTTC. This translates into CASSLVGGPMGETQYF.

V and J are TRBV5-1 and TRBJ2-7; D is unresolved. The CDR3 sequence is 15 residues long. Germline loops: CDR1 SGHRS, CDR2 YFSETQ. The ends were cut back, 0 bases at V and 4 bases at J, with 14 bases in the middle. The CDR3 loop is CASSLDSQAGYEQYF. CDR3 bases: TGCGCCAGCAGCTTGGACTCCCAGGCCGGTTACGAGCAGTACTTC.

This sequence joins TRBV2 and TRBJ1-6, with 8 bases lining up with TRBD1. CDR1 SNHLY and CDR2 FYNNEI come from the germline V gene. This CDR3 contains 15 residues. Trimming cost V 6 bases and J 9 bases; bases outside gene matches: 10. The CDR3 spells CASSNDRGVVSPLHF. In DNA, the CDR3 is TGTGCCAGCAGCAATGACAGGGGCGTCGTTTCACCCCTCCACTTT.

This clone showed up just once. The chain is built from TRBV4-1 and TRBJ2-5; a possible D gene is TRBD1 (5 bases). The CDR3 extends over 15 amino acids. With 0 bases removed from V and 2 bases from J, the gap between germline ends came to 10 bases. Germline V CDR1 and CDR2: MGHRA, YSYEKL. DNA of the CDR3: TGCGCCAGCAGCCAAGATTTCTCAGGGCAAGAGACCCAGTACTTC. It codes for CASSQDFSGQETQYF.

V gene TRBV2 combines with J gene TRBJ2-2; TRBD2 matches at 11 bases. The junction had 6 bases not matched to a gene; V was cut back by 7 bases and J by 8 bases. The CDR3 consists of 14 residues. Germline V CDR1 and CDR2: SNHLY, FYNNEI. The CDR3 coding sequence is TGTGCCAGCACCCTAGCGGGAGGCCTTGGGGAGCTGTTTTTT. This codes for CASTLAGGLGELFF.

The genes are TRBV2 and TRBJ2-1; TRBD2 might be the D (6 bases). CDR1 and CDR2 from the germline V gene are SNHLY and FYNNEI. V lost 3 bases, J lost 0 bases, and 12 bases lay in between. The CDR3 is 16 residues long. The CDR3, as DNA: TGTGCCAGCAGTGATATCGCGGGGAGCTCCTACAATGAGCAGTTCTTC. Translating it yields CASSDIAGSSYNEQFF.

The J gene is TRBJ2-5, the V gene TRBV18, with a weak D call TRBD1 (6 bases). In germline, CDR1 is KGHSH, CDR2 LQKENI. The CDR3 consists of 15 residues. V lost 9 bases, J lost 4 bases, and 21 bases lay in between. CDR3 sequence (DNA): TGTGCCAGTGCAGCCTACAGGGTTGGGCGAGAGACCCAGTACTTC. Amino acid sequence: CASAAYRVGRETQYF.

V is TRBV19 and J is TRBJ1-1; TRBD1 matches at 9 bases. Germline CDR1 reads LNHDA; CDR2 reads SQIVND (reference sequence). The CDR3 loop spans 16 amino acids. The trim removed 1 base at V and 3 bases at J, leaving 6 bases unmatched. The CDR3 nucleotides read TGTGCCAGTAGTATAGGGTACAGGGGGCGAGACACTGAAGCTTTCTTT. It encodes CASSIGYRGRDTEAFF.

The CDR3 reads CASRPTQGVGGGYTF. In DNA, the CDR3 is TGTGCCAGCAGGCCCACACAGGGGGTGGGTGGCGGCTACACCTTC. The chain links TRBV28 to TRBJ1-2; 8 bases align to TRBD1. V was clipped by 6 bases and J by 8 bases; unmatched bases: 14. From germline, CDR1 is MDHEN and CDR2 SYDVKM. The CDR3 consists of 15 residues.

This sequence joins TRBV19 and TRBJ1-5, with D uncertain. Germline V gives CDR1 LNHDA, CDR2 SQIVND (reference sequence). The CDR3 extends over 14 amino acids. Trimming stripped 3 bases from V and 7 bases from J, with 13 bases between. The CDR3 bases are TGTGCCAGTAGTATGGAGGGATCCGGGCAGCCCCAGCATTTT. Translation: CASSMEGSGQPQHF.

The chain links TRBV6-5 to TRBJ2-3; D gene unclear. The CDR3 totals 11 residues. The V gene's germline CDR1 is MNHEY and CDR2 SVGAGI. V lost 7 bases and J 1 base, leaving 3 bases between the germline ends. The CDR3 loop is CASTGTDTQYF. DNA of the CDR3: TGTGCCAGCACGGGCACAGATACGCAGTATTTT.

The chain is built from TRBV7-2 and TRBJ2-1, with D possibly TRBD2 on 5 matching bases. The germline CDR1 and CDR2 sequences are SGHTA and FQGNSA. V lost 5 bases and J lost 9, with 20 bases in between. This CDR3 region has 15 residues. CDR3 bases: TGTGCCAGCAGCCTCCGTGCACAACCGGGGAGTGAGCAGTTCTTC. This codes for CASSLRAQPGSEQFF.

This chain uses TRBV10-3 with TRBJ2-3; 7 bases agree with TRBD1. The CDR3 loop spans 16 amino acids. Trimming at V came to 6 bases and at J to 0 bases, leaving 9 bases not matched to a gene. CDR1 and CDR2 (germline): ENHRY, SYGVKD. The CDR3 loop is CAIRGGAAASTDTQYF. CDR3 sequence (DNA): TGTGCCATCAGAGGGGGCGCTGCGGCTAGCACAGATACGCAGTATTTT.

The CDR3 region is CSVELAGGNYEQYF. The CDR3 DNA sequence: TGCAGCGTTGAGCTAGCGGGGGGCAACTACGAGCAGTACTTC. This chain connects TRBV29-1 to TRBJ2-7; 11 bases align to TRBD2. This CDR3 contains 14 residues. With 3 bases clipped from V and 3 bases from J, the junction kept 4 bases outside the gene matches. Per germline, CDR1 SQVTM and CDR2 ANQGSEA.